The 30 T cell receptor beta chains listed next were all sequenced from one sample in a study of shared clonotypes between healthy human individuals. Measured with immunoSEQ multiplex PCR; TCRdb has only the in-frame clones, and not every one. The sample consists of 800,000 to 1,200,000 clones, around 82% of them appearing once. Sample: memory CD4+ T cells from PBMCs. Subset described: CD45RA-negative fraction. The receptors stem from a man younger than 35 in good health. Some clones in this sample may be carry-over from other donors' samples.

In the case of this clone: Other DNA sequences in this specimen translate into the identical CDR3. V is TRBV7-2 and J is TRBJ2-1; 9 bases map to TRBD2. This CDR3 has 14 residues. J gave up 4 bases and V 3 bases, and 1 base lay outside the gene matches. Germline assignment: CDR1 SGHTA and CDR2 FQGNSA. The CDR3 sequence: CASSFSGSYNEQFF. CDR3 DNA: TGTGCCAGCAGCTTTAGCGGGAGTTACAATGAGCAGTTCTTC.

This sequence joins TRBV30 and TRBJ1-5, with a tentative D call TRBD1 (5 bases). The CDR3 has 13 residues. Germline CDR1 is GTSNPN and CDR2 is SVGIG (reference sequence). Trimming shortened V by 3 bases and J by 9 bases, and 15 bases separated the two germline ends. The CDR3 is CAWRGTVGGPQHF. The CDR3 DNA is TGTGCCTGGAGGGGGACCGTCGGGGGGCCCCAGCATTTT.

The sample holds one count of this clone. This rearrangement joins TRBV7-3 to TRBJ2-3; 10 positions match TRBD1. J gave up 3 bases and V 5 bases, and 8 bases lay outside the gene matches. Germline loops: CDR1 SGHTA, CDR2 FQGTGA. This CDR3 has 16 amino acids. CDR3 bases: TGTGCCAGCAGCACCCATGGACAGGGGGTGACAGATACGCAGTATTTT. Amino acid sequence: CASSTHGQGVTDTQYF.

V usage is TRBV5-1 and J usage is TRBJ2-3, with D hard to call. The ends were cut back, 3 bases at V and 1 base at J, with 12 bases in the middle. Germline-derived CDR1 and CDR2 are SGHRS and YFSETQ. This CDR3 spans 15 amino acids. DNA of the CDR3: TGCGCCAGCAGCTCCTATGGTTTGGGCACAGATACGCAGTATTTT. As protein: CASSSYGLGTDTQYF.

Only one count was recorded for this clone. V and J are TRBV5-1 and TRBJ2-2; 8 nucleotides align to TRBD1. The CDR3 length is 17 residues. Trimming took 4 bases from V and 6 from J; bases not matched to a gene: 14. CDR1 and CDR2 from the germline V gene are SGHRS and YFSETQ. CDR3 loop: CASSPGGYTGGSGELFF. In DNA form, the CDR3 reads TGCGCCAGCAGCCCCGGAGGGTATACAGGGGGATCCGGGGAGCTGTTTTTT.

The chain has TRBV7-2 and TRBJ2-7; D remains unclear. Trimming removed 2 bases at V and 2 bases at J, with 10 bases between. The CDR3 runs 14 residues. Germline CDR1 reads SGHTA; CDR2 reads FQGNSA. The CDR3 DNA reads TGTGCCAGCAGCTTACCGCAGCCTGCCTACGAGCAGTACTTC. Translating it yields CASSLPQPAYEQYF.

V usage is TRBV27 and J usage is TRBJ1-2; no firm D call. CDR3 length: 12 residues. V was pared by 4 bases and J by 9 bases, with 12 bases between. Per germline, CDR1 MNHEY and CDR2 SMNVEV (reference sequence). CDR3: CASSSDLESYTF. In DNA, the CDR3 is TGTGCCAGCAGTTCGGACCTCGAAAGCTACACCTTC.

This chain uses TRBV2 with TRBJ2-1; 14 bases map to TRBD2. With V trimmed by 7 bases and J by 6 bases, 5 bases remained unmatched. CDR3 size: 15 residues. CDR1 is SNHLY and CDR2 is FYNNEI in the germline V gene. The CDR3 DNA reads TGTGCCAGCACCCAGACTAGCGGGAGGGGCAATGAGCAGTTCTTC. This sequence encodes CASTQTSGRGNEQFF. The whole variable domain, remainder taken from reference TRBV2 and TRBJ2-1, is EPEVTQTPSHQVTQMGQEVILRCVPISNHLYFYWYRQILGQKVEFLVSFYNNEISEKSEIFDDQFSVERPDGSNFTLKIRSTKLEDSAMYFCASTQTSGRGNEQFFGPGTRLTVL.

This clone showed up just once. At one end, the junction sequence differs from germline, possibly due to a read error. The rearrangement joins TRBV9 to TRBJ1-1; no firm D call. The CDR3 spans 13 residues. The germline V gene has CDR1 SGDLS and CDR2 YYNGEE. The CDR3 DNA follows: TGTGCCAGCAGCCCTAATTCTCACACTAAAGCTTTCTTT. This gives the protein CASSPNSHTKAFF.

CDR3 nucleotides: TGCGGATCCGTGGGGAATTTGATGGATACGCAGTATTTT. The encoded protein is CGSVGNLMDTQYF. This chain joins TRBV29-1 and TRBJ2-3; D gene ambiguous. This CDR3 has 13 amino acids. Per germline, CDR1 SQVTM and CDR2 ANQGSEA.

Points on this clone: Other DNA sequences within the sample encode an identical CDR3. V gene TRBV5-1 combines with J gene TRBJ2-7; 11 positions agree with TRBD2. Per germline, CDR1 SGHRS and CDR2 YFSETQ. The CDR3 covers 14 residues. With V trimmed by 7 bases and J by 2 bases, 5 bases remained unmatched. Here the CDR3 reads CASRRGLAAYEQYF. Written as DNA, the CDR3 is TGCGCCAGCCGAAGGGGACTAGCGGCCTACGAGCAGTACTTC.

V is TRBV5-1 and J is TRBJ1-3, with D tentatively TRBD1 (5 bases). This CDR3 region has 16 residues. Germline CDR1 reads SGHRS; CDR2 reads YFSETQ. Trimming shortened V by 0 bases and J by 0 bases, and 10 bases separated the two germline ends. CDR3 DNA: TGCGCCAGCAGCTTGGCCAGACAGAGCTCTGGAAACACCATATATTTT. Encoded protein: CASSLARQSSGNTIYF.

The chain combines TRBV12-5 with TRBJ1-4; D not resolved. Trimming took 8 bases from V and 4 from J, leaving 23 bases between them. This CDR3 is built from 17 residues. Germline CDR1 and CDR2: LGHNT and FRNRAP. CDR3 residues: CASLFKKGRKVNEKLFF. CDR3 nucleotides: TGTGCTAGTCTATTTAAAAAGGGCCGGAAAGTTAATGAAAAACTGTTTTTT.

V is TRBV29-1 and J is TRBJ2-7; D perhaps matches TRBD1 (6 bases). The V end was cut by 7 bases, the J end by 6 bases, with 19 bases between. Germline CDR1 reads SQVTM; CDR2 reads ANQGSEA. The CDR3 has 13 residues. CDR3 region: CSAVKGQGTEQYF. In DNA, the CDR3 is TGCAGCGCGGTTAAGGGGCAGGGGACCGAGCAGTACTTC.

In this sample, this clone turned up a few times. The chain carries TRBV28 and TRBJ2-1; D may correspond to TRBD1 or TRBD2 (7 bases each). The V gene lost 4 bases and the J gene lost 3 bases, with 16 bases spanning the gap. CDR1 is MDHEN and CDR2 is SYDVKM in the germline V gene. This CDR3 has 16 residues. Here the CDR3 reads CASSSRGGGRYNEQFF. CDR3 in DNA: TGTGCCAGCAGTTCCCGGGGAGGGGGCCGCTACAATGAGCAGTTCTTC.

The CDR3 here is CASSYPMTGAHEQYF. The CDR3 bases are TGTGCCAGCAGTTACCCAATGACAGGCGCCCACGAGCAGTACTTC. The rearrangement links TRBV6-6 to TRBJ2-7; TRBD1 is a possible D gene (6 bases). The CDR3 runs to 15 residues. CDR1 is MNHNY, CDR2 SVGAGI, per germline (reference sequence). V was clipped by 2 bases and J by 5 bases, with 16 bases between them.

Here the CDR3 reads CATSREKGISYEQYF. Here the CDR3 DNA reads TGTGCCACCAGCCGCGAGAAAGGGATTTCCTACGAGCAGTACTTC. The V call is TRBV15, the J call TRBJ2-7; D is uncertain. Germline lookup yields CDR1 LNHNV and CDR2 YYDKDF (reference sequence). V gave up 5 bases and J gave up 1 base, with 15 bases separating them. This CDR3 has 15 amino acids.

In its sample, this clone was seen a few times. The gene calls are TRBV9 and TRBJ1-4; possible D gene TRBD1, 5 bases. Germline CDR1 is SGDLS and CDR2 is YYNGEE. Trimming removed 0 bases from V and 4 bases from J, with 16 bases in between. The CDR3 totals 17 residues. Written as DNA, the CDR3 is TGTGCCAGCAGCGTAGGCCTTTTGGACAAGCATAATGAAAAACTGTTTTTT. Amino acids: CASSVGLLDKHNEKLFF.

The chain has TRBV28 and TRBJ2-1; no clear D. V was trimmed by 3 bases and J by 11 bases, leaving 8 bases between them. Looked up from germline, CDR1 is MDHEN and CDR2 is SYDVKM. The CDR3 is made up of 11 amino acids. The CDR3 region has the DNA TGTGCCAGCAGTTTGTCCAGTAAGCAGTTCTTC. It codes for CASSLSSKQFF.

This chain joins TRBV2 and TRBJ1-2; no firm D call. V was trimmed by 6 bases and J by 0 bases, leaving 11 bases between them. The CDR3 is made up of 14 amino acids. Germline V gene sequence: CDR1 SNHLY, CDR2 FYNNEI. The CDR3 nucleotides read TGTGCCAGCAGGCCACATGGGGCTAACTATGGCTACACCTTC. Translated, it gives CASRPHGANYGYTF.

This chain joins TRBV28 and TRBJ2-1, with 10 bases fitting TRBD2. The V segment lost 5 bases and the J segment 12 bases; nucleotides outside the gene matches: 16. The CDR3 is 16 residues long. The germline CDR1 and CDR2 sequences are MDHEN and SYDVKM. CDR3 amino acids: CASSPPAGGPVGRQFF. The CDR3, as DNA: TGTGCCAGCAGTCCGCCAGCGGGAGGGCCCGTGGGGAGGCAGTTCTTC.

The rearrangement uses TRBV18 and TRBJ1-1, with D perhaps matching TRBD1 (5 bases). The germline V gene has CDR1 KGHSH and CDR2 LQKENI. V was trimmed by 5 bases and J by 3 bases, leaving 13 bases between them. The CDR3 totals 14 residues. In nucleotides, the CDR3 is TGTGCCAGCTCAGGGGGGATTGTGGACACTGAAGCTTTCTTT. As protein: CASSGGIVDTEAFF. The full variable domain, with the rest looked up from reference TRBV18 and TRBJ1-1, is NAGVMQNPRHLVRRRGQEARLRCSPMKGHSHVYWYRQLPEEGLKFMVYLQKENIIDESGMPKERFSAEFPKEGPSILRIQQVVRGDSAAYFCASSGGIVDTEAFFGQGTRLTVV.

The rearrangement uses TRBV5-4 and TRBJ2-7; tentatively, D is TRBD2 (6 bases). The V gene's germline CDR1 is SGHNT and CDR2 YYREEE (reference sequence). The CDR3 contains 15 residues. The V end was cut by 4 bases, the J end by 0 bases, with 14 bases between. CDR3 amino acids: CASSPGTYISYEQYF. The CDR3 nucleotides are TGTGCCAGCAGCCCGGGGACTTACATCTCCTACGAGCAGTACTTC.

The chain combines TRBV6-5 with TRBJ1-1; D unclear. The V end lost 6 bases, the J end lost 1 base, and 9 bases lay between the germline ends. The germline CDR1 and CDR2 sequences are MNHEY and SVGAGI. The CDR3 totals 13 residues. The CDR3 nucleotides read TGTGCCAGCAGGGGATGGGAGAACACTGAAGCTTTCTTT. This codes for CASRGWENTEAFF.

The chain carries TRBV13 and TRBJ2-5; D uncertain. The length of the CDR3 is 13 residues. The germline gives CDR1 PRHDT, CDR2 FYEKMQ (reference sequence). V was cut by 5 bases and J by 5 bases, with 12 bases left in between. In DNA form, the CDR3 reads TGTGCCAGCAGCCCCCCCGGCGTCGAGACCCAGTACTTC. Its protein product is CASSPPGVETQYF.

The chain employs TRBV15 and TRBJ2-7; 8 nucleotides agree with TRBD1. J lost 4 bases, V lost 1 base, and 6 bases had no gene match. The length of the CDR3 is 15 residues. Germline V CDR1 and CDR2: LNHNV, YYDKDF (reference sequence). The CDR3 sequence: CATSRGQGAGYEQYF. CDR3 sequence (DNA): TGTGCCACCAGCAGAGGTCAGGGGGCGGGATACGAGCAGTACTTC.

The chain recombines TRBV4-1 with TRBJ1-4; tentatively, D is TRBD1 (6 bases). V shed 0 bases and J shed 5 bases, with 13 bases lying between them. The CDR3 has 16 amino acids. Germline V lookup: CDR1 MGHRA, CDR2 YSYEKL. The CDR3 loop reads CASSQDGDRTNEKLFF. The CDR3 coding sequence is TGCGCCAGCAGCCAAGATGGAGACAGGACGAATGAAAAACTGTTTTTT.

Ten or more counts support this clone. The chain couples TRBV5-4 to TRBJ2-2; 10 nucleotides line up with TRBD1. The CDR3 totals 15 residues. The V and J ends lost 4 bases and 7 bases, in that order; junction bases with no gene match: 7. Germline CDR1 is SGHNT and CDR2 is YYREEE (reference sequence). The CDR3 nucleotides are TGTGCCAGCAGCACGGGACAGGGGTTTCACGGGGAGCTGTTTTTT. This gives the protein CASSTGQGFHGELFF.

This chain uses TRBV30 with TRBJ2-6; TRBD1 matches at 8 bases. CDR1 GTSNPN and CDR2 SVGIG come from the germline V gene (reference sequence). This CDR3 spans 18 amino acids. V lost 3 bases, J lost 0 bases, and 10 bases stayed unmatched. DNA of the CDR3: TGTGCCTGGAGGGGGGCCGGGACAGGCTTCTCTGGGGCCAACGTCCTGACTTTC. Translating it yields CAWRGAGTGFSGANVLTF.

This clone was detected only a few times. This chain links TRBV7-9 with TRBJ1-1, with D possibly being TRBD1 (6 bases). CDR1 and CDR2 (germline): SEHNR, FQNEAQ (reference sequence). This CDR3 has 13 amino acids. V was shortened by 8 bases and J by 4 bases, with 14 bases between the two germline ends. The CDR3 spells CASVRGGGTEAFF. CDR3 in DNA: TGTGCCAGCGTGAGGGGGGGAGGCACTGAAGCTTTCTTT.